This T cell receptor (beta chain) was sequenced during a study of CD8+ T cells in alopecia areata listed by TCRdb under 2018. Regarding the study in general: The study used high-throughput TCRbeta sequencing to examine T cell clonal expansion in alopecia areata, in both the C3H/HeJ mouse model and human patients. In humans, TCRbeta sequencing was performed on scalp tissue and on sorted CD4+ and CD8+ peripheral blood T cells from healthy controls and from patients with patchy or totalis/universalis alopecia areata. TCRbeta CDR3 regions were amplified by immunoSEQ multiplex PCR with 35 Vbeta forward and 13 Jbeta reverse primers. Scalp clonality was compared among normal scalp (n=4), patchy alopecia areata scalp (n=8), and alopecia totalis/universalis scalp (n=8). The RNA source kit depended on sample type: the PAXgene miRNA kit for fixed scalp, the miRNeasy kit for PBMCs, and the RNeasy kit for mouse skin.

The germline V gene (reference sequence) specifies SGHNT as CDR1 and YYREEE as CDR2. The CDR3 contains 15 residues, cysteine and phenylalanine counted. Only the CDR3 DNA is retained, 45 bases long and in frame from the first base. The junction shows trimming of 8 bases on V and 0 bases on J, plus 12 bases between the germline ends. Judged by its sample share, this clone qualifies as large (0.1 to 1%). Its antigen is not yet known. Base quality data are lacking; no much larger clone is found one base away. CD4+ cells from roughly 5 biomarker-study patients were further sorted into CD25+CD127- cells. Peripheral blood and lesional scalp punch biopsies were obtained from patients with alopecia areata. PBMCs were separated by density centrifugation and stained for CD3, CD4 and CD8, after which CD4+ and CD8+ T cells were sorted on a FACSAria. Untreated alopecia areata patients were recruited as part of a multicenter biomarker study.

Overall results and qualifications from the work: Resident alphabeta T cells in normal human skin are also sequenced, complicating scalp TCR repertoire analysis, unlike mouse skin dominated by gammadelta T cells. Shared TCR sequences between patients were less evident than in mice, which may be partly attributable to HLA diversity in the patient population. Higher clonality and more expanded CD8+ clones were observed in lesional scalp than in normal scalp, particularly in alopecia totalis/universalis, a finding suggestive of antigenic drive.

Preparation of the library involved the immunoSEQ multiplex PCR assay. For TCR sequencing, RNA was extracted from every sample and reverse transcribed into cDNA to serve as template. First-strand cDNA was synthesized with SuperScript III using a 2:1 mix of oligo-dT and random hexamers. Amplification bias was assessed with a synthetic immune receptor repertoire, and residual bias was removed computationally. The authors' analysis ran thus. After raw reads were preprocessed to remove errors, the CDR3 was defined following IMGT conventions as running from the conserved cysteine to phenylalanine. Clonality was computed as 1 minus the Shannon entropy, with the entropy normalized by log2 of the number of productive unique TCRs. CD4 or CD8 identity of scalp clones was inferred by cross-referencing scalp TCRbeta sequences with sorted blood CD4 and CD8 repertoires. Held by TCRdb, this immuneACCESS table contains in-frame sequences only and omits some clones. Under half of the omission traces to an unresolved V gene where checked; the cause of the rest is unknown. Clone size and V and J calls were adopted from that table, with D and trimming inferred from the DNA. The sample table records thousands of clones; 55% to 75% of these occur just once. The ten largest clones capture more than 2.5% of the sample.

The specimen sequenced was CD4+ Tregs sorted from blood. Recombination linked TRBV5-4 to TRBJ2-6; no confident D gene assignment can be made. This receptor was taken from a human donor with alopecia areata. The DNA is as follows: TGTGCCAGTAGGCCAGGAGCCTCTGGGGCCAACGTCCTGACTTTC. It specifies CASRPGASGANVLTF.